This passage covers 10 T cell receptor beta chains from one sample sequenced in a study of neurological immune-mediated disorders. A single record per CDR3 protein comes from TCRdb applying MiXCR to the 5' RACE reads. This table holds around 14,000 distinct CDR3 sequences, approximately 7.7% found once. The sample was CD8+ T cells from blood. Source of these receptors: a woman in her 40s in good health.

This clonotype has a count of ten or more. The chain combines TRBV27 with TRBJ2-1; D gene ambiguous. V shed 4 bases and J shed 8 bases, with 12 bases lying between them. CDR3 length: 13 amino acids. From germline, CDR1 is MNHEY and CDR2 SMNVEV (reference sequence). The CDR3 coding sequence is TGTGCCAGCAGTTCATCCTGGGGTGATGAGCAGTTCTTC. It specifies CASSSSWGDEQFF.

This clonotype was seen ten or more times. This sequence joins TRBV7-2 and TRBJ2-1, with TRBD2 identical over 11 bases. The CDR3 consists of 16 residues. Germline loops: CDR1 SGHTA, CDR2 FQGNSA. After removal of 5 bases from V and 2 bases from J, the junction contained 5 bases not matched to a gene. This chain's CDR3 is CASSPGTSGTYNEQFF. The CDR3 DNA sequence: TGTGCCAGCAGCCCGGGGACTAGCGGTACCTACAATGAGCAGTTCTTC.

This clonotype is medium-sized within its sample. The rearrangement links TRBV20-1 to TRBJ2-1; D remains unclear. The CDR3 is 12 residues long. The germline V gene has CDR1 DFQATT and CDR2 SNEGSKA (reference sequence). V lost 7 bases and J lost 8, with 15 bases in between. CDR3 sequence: CSVLTRADEQFF. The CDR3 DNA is TGCAGTGTTTTGACCCGCGCGGATGAGCAGTTCTTC.

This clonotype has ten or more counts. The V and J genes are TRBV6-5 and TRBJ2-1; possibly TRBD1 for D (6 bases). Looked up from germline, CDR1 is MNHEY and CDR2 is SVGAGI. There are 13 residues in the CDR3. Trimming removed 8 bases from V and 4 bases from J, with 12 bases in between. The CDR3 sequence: CASSLGQYNEQFF. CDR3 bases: TGTGCCAGCTCGCTCGGACAGTACAATGAGCAGTTCTTC.

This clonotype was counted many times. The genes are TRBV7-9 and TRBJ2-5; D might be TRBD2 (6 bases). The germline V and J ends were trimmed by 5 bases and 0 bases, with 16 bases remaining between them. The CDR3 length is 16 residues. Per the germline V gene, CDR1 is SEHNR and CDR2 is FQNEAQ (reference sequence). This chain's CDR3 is CASSNPPGEYQETQYF. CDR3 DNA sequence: TGTGCCAGCAGCAACCCCCCGGGGGAGTACCAAGAGACCCAGTACTTC.

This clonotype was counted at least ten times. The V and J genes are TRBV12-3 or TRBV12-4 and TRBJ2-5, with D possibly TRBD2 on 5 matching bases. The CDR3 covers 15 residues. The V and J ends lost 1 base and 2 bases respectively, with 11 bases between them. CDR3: CASSLGPSGQETQYF. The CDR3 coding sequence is TGTGCCAGCAGTTTAGGTCCCAGCGGTCAAGAGACCCAGTACTTC.

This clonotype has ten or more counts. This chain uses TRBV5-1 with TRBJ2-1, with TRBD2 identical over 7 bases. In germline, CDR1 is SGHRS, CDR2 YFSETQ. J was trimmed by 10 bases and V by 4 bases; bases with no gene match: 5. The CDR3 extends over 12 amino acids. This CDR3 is CASSILAPEQFF. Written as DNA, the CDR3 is TGCGCCAGCAGCATACTAGCGCCAGAGCAGTTCTTC.

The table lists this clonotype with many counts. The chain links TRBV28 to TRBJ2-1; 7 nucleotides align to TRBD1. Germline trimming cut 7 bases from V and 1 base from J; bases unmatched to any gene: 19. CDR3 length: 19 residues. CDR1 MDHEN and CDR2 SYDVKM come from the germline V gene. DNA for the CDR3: TGTGCCAGCACTCCTTTAGGGGGACAGCCCGAAGATTCCTACAATGAGCAGTTCTTC. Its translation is CASTPLGGQPEDSYNEQFF.

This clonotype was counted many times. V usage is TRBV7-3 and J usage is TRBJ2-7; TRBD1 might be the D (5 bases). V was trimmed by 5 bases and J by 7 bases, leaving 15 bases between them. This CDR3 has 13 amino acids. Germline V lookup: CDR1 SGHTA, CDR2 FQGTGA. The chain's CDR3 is CASSPGFGGEQYF. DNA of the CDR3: TGTGCCAGCAGCCCAGGGTTCGGCGGTGAGCAGTACTTC. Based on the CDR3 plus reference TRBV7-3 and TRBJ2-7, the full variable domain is GAGVSQTPSNKVTEKGKYVELRCDPISGHTALYWYRQSLGQGPEFLIYFQGTGAADDSGLPNDRFFAVRPEGSVSTLKIQRTERGDSAVYLCASSPGFGGEQYFGPGTRLTVT.

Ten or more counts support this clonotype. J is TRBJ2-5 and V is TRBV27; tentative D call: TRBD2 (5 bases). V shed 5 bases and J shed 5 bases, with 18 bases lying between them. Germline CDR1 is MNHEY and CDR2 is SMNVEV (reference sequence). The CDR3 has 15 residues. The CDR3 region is CASSLTHTRVETQYF. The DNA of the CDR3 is TGTGCCAGCAGTCTAACCCATACTAGGGTGGAGACCCAGTACTTC.